The entry that follows covers one TCR beta chain sequence. The V end was cut by 3 bases, the J end by 7 bases, with 19 bases between. The V gene's germline CDR1 is DFQATT and CDR2 SNEGSKA (reference sequence). This CDR3 is 15 amino acids long. This specimen belongs to a study of blood T cell repertoires in COVID-19. Study details: PBMCs, B-cell-depleted T cells, or T cells provided the cDNA or gDNA that made up the material.

Recruits, aged roughly 18 to 100 years, lived in roughly 22 US areas. Each participant's cohort was designated according to participant-reported clinical history. Per the original data handling: By means of reference gene primer amplification, nucleated cell counts were estimated. Method: immunoSEQ multiplex PCR; TCRdb's copy keeps in-frame clones and lacks some. That table gives V, J and clone size, and the DNA gave D and trimming. The data contain about 180,000 clones, approximately 78% of them singletons. The specimen sequenced was PBMCs or T cells enriched from blood (not recorded which). This TCR was recovered from a woman in her 50s who had recovered from COVID-19. The chain recombines TRBV20-1 with TRBJ2-4; D possibly corresponds to TRBD1 (6 bases). The CDR3 loop is CSASQPRGEGNIQYF. CDR3 coding DNA: TGCAGTGCTAGTCAGCCCAGGGGCGAGGGGAACATTCAGTACTTC.